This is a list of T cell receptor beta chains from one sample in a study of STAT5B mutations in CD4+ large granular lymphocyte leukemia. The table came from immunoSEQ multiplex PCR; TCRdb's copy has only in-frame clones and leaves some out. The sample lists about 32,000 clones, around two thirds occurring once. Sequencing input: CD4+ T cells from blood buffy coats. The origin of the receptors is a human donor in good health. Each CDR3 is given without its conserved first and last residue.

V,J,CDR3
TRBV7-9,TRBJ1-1,ASSWGQNTEAF
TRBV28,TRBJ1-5,ASRAGTSNQPQH
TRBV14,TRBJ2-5,ASSHSRRDRRPRETQY
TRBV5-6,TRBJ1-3,ASSLLGQHSGNTIY
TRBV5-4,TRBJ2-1,ASSDPSSGSTQRQF
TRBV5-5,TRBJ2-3,ASSLLDTQY
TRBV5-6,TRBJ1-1,ASSLRGRFTEAF
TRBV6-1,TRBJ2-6,ASSEARLISGANVLT
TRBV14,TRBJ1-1,ASSHNPSTGGRTEAF
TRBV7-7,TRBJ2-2,ASSSVPANTGELF
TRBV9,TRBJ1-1,ASKRTGGDSTEAF
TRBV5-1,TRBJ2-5,ASSFRAGRGEETQY
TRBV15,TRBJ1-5,ATSPGTGNSNQPQH
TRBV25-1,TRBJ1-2,ASSEIRGMNYGYT
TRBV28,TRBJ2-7,ASSPGLAARGEY
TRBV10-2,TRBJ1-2,ASSGAGGPGYT
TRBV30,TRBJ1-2,AWSVGQYGYT
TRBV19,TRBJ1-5,ASSTRVNQPQH
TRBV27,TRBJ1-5,ASSSHGTGMGQPQH
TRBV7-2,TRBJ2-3,ASSLRGSVGTQY
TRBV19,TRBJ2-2,ASSQAGGARGTGELF
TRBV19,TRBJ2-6,ASSSAGQGAAGANVLT
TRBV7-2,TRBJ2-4,ASSLGGQINIQY
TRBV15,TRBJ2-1,ATRGLAGNEQF
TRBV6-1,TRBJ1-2,ASRSLGDNGYT
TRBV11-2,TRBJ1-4,ASSLGTGLGKLF
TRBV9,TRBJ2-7,ASSVASGGTYEQY
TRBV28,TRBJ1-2,AMRGGAGGYT
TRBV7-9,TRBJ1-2,ASSLAQGGHGYT
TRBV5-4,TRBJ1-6,ASSSEGERSPLH
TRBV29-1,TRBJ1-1,SVEDPKVFEAF
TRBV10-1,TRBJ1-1,AGRKGTPNREAF
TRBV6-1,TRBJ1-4,ASSVIWNQLNEKLF
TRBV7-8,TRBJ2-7,ASRVQTSGFPYEQY
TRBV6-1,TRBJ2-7,ASSASSGTAYEQY